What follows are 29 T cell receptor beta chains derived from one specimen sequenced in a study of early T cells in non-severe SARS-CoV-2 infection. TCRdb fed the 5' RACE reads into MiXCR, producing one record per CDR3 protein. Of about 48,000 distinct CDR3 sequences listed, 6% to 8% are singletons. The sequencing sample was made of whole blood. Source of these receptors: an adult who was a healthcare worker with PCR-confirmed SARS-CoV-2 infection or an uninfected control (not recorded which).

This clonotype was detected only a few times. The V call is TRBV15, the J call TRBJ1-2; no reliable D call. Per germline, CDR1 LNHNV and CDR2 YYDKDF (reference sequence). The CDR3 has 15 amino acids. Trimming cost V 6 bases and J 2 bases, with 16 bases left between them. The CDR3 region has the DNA TGTGCCACCAGGGAGATAGGGTACCTAAACTATGGCTACACCTTC. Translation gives CATREIGYLNYGYTF.

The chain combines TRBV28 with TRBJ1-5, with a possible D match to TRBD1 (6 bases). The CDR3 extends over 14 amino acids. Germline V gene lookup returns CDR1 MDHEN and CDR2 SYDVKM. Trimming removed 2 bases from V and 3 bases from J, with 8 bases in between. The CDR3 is CASSLNRDNQPQHF. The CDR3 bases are TGTGCCAGCAGTTTAAACAGGGACAATCAGCCCCAGCATTTT.

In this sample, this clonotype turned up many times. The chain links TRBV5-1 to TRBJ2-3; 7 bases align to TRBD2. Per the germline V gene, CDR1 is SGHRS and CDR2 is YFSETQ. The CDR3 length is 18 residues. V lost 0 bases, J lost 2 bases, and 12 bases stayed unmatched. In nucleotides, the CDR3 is TGCGCCAGCAGCTTGGGCGGTCTAGCGGTGACACACACAGATACGCAGTATTTT. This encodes CASSLGGLAVTHTDTQYF.

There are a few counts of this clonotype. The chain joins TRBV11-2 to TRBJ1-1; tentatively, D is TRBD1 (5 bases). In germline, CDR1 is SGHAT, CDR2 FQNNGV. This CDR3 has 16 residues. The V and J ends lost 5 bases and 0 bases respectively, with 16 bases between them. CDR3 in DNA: TGTGCCAGCAGCCTGGGGACGTACTTCATGAACACTGAAGCTTTCTTT. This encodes CASSLGTYFMNTEAFF.

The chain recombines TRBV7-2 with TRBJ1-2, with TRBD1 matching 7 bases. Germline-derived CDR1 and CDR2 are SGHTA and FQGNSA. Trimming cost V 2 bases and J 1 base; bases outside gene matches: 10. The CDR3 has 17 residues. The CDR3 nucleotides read TGTGCCAGCAGCTTATCGAGGGGCGCAGGGGGTAACTATGGCTACACCTTC. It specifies CASSLSRGAGGNYGYTF. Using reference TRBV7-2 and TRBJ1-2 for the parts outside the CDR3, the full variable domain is GAGVSQSPSNKVTEKGKDVELRCDPISGHTALYWYRQSLGQGLEFLIYFQGNSAPDKSGLPSDRFSAERTGGSVSTLTIQRTQQEDSAVYLCASSLSRGAGGNYGYTFGSGTRLTVV.

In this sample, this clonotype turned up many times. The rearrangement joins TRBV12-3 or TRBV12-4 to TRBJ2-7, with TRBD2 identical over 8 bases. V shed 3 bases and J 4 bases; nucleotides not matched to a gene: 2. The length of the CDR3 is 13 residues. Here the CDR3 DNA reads TGTGCCAGCAGTTTTGTAGCGGGGTACGAGCAGTACTTC. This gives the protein CASSFVAGYEQYF.

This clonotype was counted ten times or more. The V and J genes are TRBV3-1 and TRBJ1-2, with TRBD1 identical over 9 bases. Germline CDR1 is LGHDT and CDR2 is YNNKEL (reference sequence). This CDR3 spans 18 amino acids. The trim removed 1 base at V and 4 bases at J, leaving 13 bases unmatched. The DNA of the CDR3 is TGTGCCAGCAGCCAAGCTCAAGCCGGGACAGGGAGACTCTATGGCTACACCTTC. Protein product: CASSQAQAGTGRLYGYTF.

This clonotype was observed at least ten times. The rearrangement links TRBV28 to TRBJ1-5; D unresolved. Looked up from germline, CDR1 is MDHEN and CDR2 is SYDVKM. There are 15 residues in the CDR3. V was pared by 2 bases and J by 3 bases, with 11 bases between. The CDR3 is CASSLRRATNQPQHF. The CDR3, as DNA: TGTGCCAGCAGTTTAAGACGGGCTACCAATCAGCCCCAGCATTTT.

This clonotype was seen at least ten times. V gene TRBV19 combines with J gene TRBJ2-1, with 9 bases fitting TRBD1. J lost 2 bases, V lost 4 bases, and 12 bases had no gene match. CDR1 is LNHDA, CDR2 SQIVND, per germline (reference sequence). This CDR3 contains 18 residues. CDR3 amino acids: CASSNLLGQGLAYNEQFF. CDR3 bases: TGTGCCAGTAGTAACCTCCTGGGACAGGGATTGGCCTACAATGAGCAGTTCTTC.

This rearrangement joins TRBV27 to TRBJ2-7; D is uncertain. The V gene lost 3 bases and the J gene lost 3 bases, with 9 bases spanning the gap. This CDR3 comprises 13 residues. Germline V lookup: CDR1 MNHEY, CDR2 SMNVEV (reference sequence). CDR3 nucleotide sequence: TGTGCCAGCAGTTTCGCGGACGGCTACGAGCAGTACTTC. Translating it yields CASSFADGYEQYF.

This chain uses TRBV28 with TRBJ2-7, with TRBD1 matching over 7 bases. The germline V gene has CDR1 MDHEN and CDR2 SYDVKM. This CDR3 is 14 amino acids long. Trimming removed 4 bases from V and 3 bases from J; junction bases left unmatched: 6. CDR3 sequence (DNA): TGTGCCAGCAGTTACACTGGACAGGTCTACGAGCAGTACTTC. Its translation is CASSYTGQVYEQYF.

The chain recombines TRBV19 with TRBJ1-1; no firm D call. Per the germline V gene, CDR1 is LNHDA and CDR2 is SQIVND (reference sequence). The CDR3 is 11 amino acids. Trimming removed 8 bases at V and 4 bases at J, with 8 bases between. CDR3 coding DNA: TGTGCCAGTGGAGGGTTCACTGAAGCTTTCTTT. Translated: CASGGFTEAFF.

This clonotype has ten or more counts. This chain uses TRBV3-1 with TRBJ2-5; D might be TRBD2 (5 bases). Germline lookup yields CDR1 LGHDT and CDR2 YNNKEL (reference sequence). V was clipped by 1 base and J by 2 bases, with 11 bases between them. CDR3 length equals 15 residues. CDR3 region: CASSQGGGEQETQYF. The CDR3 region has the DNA TGTGCCAGCAGCCAAGGGGGTGGGGAGCAAGAGACCCAGTACTTC.

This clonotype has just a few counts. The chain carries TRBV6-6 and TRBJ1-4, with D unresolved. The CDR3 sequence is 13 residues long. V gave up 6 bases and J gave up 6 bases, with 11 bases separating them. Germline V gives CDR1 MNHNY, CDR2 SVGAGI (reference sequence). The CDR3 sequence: CASRLDGDEKLFF. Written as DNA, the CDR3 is TGTGCCAGCAGACTGGACGGCGATGAAAAACTGTTTTTT.

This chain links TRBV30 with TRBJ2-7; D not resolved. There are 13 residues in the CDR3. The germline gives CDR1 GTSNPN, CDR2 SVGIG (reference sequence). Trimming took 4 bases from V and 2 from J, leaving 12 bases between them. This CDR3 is CAWKLVGAYEQYF. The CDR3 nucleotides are TGTGCCTGGAAGCTGGTCGGAGCCTACGAGCAGTACTTC.

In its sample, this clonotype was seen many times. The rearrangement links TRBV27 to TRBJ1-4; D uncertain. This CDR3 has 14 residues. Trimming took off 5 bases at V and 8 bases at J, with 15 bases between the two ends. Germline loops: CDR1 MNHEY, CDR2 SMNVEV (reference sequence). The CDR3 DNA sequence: TGTGCCAGCAGTGTCGGAACCGTCGGGGAAAAACTGTTTTTT. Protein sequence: CASSVGTVGEKLFF.

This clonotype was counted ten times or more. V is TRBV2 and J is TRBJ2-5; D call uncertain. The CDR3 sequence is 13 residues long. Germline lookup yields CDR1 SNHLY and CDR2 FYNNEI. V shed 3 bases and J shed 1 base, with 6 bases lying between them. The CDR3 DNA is TGTGCCAGCAGTGATGTCGGCCAAGAGACCCAGTACTTC. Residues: CASSDVGQETQYF.

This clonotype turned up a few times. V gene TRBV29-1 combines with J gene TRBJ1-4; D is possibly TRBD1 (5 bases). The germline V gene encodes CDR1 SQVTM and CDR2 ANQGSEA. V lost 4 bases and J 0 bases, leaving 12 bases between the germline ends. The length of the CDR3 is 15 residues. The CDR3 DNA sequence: TGCAGCGTTGGAAGGGACGGAGCAACTAATGAAAAACTGTTTTTT. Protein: CSVGRDGATNEKLFF.

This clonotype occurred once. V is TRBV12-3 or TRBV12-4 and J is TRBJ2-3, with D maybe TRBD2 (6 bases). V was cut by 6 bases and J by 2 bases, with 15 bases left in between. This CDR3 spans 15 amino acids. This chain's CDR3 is CASRSLRDFTDTQYF. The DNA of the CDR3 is TGTGCCAGCAGGTCTCTCCGGGACTTCACAGATACGCAGTATTTT.

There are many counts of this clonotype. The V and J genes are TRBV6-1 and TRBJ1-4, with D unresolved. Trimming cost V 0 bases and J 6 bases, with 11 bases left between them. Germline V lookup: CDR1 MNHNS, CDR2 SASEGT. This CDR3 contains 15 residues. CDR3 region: CASSEAGWDDEKLFF. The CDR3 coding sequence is TGTGCCAGCAGTGAAGCCGGTTGGGATGATGAAAAACTGTTTTTT.

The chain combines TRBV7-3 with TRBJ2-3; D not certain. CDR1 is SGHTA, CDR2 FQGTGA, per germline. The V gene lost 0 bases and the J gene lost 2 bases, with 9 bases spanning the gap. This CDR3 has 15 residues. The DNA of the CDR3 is TGTGCCAGCAGCTTAACGTCATCCACCACAGATACGCAGTATTTT. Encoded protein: CASSLTSSTTDTQYF.

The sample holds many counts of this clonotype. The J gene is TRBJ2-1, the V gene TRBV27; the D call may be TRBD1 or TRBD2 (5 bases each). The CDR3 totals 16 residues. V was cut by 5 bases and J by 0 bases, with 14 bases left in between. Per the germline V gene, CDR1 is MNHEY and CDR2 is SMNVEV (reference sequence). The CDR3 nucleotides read TGTGCCAGCAGTCTGTTTTCGGGACGCTCCTACAATGAGCAGTTCTTC. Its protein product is CASSLFSGRSYNEQFF.

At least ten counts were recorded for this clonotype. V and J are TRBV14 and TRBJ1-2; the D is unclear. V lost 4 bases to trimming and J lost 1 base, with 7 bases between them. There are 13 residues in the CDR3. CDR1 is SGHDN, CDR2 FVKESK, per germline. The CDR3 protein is CASSLRHNYGYTF. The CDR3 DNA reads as TGTGCCAGCAGCCTCCGACATAACTATGGCTACACCTTC.

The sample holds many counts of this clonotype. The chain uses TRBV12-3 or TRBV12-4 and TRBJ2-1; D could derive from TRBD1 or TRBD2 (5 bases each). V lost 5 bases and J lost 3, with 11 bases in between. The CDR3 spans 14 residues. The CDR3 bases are TGTGCCAGCAGTGCCGGGACCGACTACAATGAGCAGTTCTTC. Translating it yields CASSAGTDYNEQFF.

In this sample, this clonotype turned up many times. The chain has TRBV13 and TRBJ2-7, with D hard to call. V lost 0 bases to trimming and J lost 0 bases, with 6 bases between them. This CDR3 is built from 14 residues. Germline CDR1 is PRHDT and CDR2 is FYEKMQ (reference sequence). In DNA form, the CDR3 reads TGTGCCAGCAGCTTAGGACGGAGCTCCTACGAGCAGTACTTC. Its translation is CASSLGRSSYEQYF.

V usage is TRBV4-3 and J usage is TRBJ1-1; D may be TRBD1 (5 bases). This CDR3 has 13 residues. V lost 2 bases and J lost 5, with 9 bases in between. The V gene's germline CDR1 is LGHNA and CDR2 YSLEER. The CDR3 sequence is CASSQTEGTEAFF. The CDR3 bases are TGCGCCAGCAGCCAAACGGAGGGGACTGAAGCTTTCTTT.

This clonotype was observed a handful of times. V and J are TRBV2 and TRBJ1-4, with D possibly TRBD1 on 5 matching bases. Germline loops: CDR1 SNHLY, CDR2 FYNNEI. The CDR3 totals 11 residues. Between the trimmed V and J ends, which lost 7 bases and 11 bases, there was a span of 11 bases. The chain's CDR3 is CASTEEGKLFF. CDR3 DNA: TGTGCCAGCACCGAAGAGGGGAAACTGTTTTTT. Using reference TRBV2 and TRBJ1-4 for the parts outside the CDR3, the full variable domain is EPEVTQTPSHQVTQMGQEVILRCVPISNHLYFYWYRQILGQKVEFLVSFYNNEISEKSEIFDDQFSVERPDGSNFTLKIRSTKLEDSAMYFCASTEEGKLFFGSGTQLSVL.

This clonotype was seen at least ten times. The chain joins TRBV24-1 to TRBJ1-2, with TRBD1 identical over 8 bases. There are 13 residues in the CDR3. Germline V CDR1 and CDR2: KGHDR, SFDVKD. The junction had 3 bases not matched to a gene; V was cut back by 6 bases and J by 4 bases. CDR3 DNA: TGTGCCACCAGTTTGACAGGGGCCTATGGCTACACCTTC. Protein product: CATSLTGAYGYTF.

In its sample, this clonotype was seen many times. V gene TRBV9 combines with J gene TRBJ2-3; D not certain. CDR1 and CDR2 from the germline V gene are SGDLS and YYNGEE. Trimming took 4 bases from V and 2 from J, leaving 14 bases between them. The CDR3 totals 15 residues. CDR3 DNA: TGTGCCAGCAGCCAAAGAGACGGCCTCACAGATACGCAGTATTTT. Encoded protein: CASSQRDGLTDTQYF.